The sequence of this T cell receptor (beta chain) was determined in a study of shared clonotypes between healthy human individuals. Overall study: A few men and a couple of women, aged 18 to 49, were donors. Regarding the study as a whole: Sharing across four donors was highest in naive CD4 (roughly 5%) and lowest in memory CD8 (about 0.4%). In contrast to clonotypes shared by all four donors, non-shared clonotypes had lower generation probabilities. Rarefaction revealed incomplete sorted-subset sequencing despite large depth.

Naivety among CD8 cells was defined by CD45RO negativity and positive CCR7 selection, thereby excluding terminally differentiated effector memory CD45RA+ cells. V was shortened by 3 bases and J by 4 bases, with 12 bases between the two germline ends. CDR3 size: 15 residues. Germline V lookup: CDR1 MDHEN, CDR2 SYDVKM. As for this clone: The antigen is undetermined.

Produced via immunoSEQ multiplex PCR; TCRdb's table is partial and in-frame only. The data contain about 2 million clones, about 95% of them singletons. The chain employs TRBV28 and TRBJ2-2; D not certain. This clonotype originated in a man aged 18-30 years in good health. Sequencing input: naive CD8+ T cells sorted from blood. The CDR3: CASSFMGASTGELFF. CDR3 nucleotide sequence: TGTGCCAGCAGTTTTATGGGCGCGTCCACCGGGGAGCTGTTTTTT.